A selection of T cell receptor beta chains follows, all from one sample in a study of blood T cell repertoires in COVID-19. The protocol was immunoSEQ multiplex PCR, while the TCRdb copy is restricted to in-frame clones and leaves out a portion. The table records 190,000 or so clones, approximately 80% of them present only once. The sequencing input was PBMCs or T cells enriched from blood (not recorded which). These receptors were taken from a man between 40 and 49 years old who had recovered from COVID-19. The CDR3 runs from the conserved cysteine through the conserved F or W. D genes are given only for firm matches. Not every row has a clone size; where given, it reads once, few, many or a size class.

CDR3 DNA | CDR3 protein | V gene | D gene | clone size | J gene
TGTGCCAGCAGGGGAGCTCAGGGGGCTAAGCAACTAATCTCTGGGGCCAACGTCCTGACTTTC | CASRGAQGAKQLISGANVLTF | TRBV2 | TRBD1 | once | TRBJ2-6
TGTGCCAGTAGTACGGGACAGGGTTGGCAGCCCCAGCATTTT | CASSTGQGWQPQHF | TRBV19 | TRBD1 | few | TRBJ1-5
TGCAGCGTTGGGACAGGGTATGGCTACACCTTC | CSVGTGYGYTF | TRBV29-1 | TRBD1 | few | TRBJ1-2
TGTGCCAGCTCACCAGGGACAGCAGGTTCCTACAATGAGCAGTTCTTC | CASSPGTAGSYNEQFF | TRBV18 | TRBD1 | - | TRBJ2-1
TGTGCCAGCAGCTTAGCATCTGAAGCTTTCTTT | CASSLASEAFF | TRBV13 | - | - | TRBJ1-1
TGTGCCAGCGGGAGGGGGGTTGGCTACACCTTC | CASGRGVGYTF | TRBV27 | - | - | TRBJ1-2
TGTGCCAGCAGCTTATCGGGAACCGGGGAGCTGTTTTTT | CASSLSGTGELFF | TRBV11-2 | - | - | TRBJ2-2
TGTGCCAGCAGTCCAGGGGGAATATATGGCTACACCTTC | CASSPGGIYGYTF | TRBV28 | TRBD1 | - | TRBJ1-2
TGTGCCAGCAGTGGGATAGCGGGAGTTGCAGATACGCAGTATTTT | CASSGIAGVADTQYF | TRBV2 | TRBD2 | once | TRBJ2-3
TGCAGTGCTAGTCTACCCGGGACAGGGAAGGGGACCCAGTACTTC | CSASLPGTGKGTQYF | TRBV20-1 | TRBD1 | - | TRBJ2-5
TGTGCCAGCAGTTTATCGATCACAGGGAACACCGGGGAGCTGTTTTTT | CASSLSITGNTGELFF | TRBV27 | - | - | TRBJ2-2
TGCGCCAGCAGCAAAGGGACAGGGGGTGGAAACACCATATATTTT | CASSKGTGGGNTIYF | TRBV5-1 | TRBD1 | - | TRBJ1-3
TGTGCCACCGAGAGGGATCGCTATGGCTACACCTTC | CATERDRYGYTF | TRBV24-1 | - | - | TRBJ1-2
TGTGCTAGTGGTTTGGGGCAGGTCTTATCCGGGGAGCTGTTTTTT | CASGLGQVLSGELFF | TRBV12-5 | - | - | TRBJ2-2
TGTGCCAGCTCAATCAGGGCAGGGGGGAACACTGAAGCTTTCTTT | CASSIRAGGNTEAFF | TRBV18 | TRBD1 | many | TRBJ1-1
TGTGCCAGTAGTAGGGGACTATTGAACACTGAAGCTTTCTTT | CASSRGLLNTEAFF | TRBV19 | - | - | TRBJ1-1
TGTGCCACCAGTGATCCGGGACTAGCGGGAGGGCCGGAGACCCAGTACTTC | CATSDPGLAGGPETQYF | TRBV24-1 | TRBD2 | - | TRBJ2-5
TGTGCCAGCAGCCAAGGTCCAGGGTCTATCACACCCCTCCACTTT | CASSQGPGSITPLHF | TRBV14 | - | - | TRBJ1-6
TGTGCCAGCAGCGCCGGAGGGGGCGCATACTATGGCTACACCTTC | CASSAGGGAYYGYTF | TRBV11-2 | TRBD1 | - | TRBJ1-2
TGCGCCAGCAGTGAAAATAAGGGACAGGGAAATTCACCCCTCCACTTT | CASSENKGQGNSPLHF | TRBV10-2 | TRBD1 | - | TRBJ1-6
TGTGCCACCAGCAGACACTCCGGGACAGGGGATCTAGATACGCAGTATTTT | CATSRHSGTGDLDTQYF | TRBV15 | TRBD1 | few | TRBJ2-3
TGCAGCGTTGAAAGGGGGACCAGCTATGGCTACACCTTC | CSVERGTSYGYTF | TRBV29-1 | - | - | TRBJ1-2
TGTGCCAGTAGTATAGATCAAACAGGGCCCAAAGCTTTCTTT | CASSIDQTGPKAFF | TRBV19 | - | - | TRBJ1-1
TGTGCCAGCAATGTTGATAGTCGAACAGGGATTCTTGATAATTCACCCCTCCACTTT | CASNVDSRTGILDNSPLHF | TRBV2 | - | - | TRBJ1-6
TGCGCCAGCAGCCAAGGACTCCTTACGAGGGGGCTGAATTCACCCCTCCACTTT | CASSQGLLTRGLNSPLHF | TRBV4-1 | TRBD1 | - | TRBJ1-6
TGTGCCAGCAGCTCCCTCCTTCTCGACAGGGGGAGGGGTAGGGAGCTGTTTTTT | CASSSLLLDRGRGRELFF | TRBV11-2 | TRBD1 | few | TRBJ2-2
TGTGCCAGCAGTGAAACGGACAGGGGAGGCAATCAGCCCCAGCATTTT | CASSETDRGGNQPQHF | TRBV2 | TRBD1 | - | TRBJ1-5
TGTGCCAGCAGTGTGACTAGAAGTGCCGGGGAGCTGTTTTTT | CASSVTRSAGELFF | TRBV2 | - | - | TRBJ2-2
TGTGCCAGTAGTCCTGTCAGGGGCCTAGGCGAGACCCAGTACTTC | CASSPVRGLGETQYF | TRBV19 | - | - | TRBJ2-5
TGTGCCATCAGATTTGGCTCGACAGGGGCGGGTTCACCCCTCCACTTT | CAIRFGSTGAGSPLHF | TRBV10-3 | TRBD1 | - | TRBJ1-6
TGTGCCAGCAGTTCCGAGAGAGATACGCAGTATTTT | CASSSERDTQYF | TRBV7-9 | - | - | TRBJ2-3
TGTGCCAGCAGCGTGGTCGGGAGTGGGCTAGGCGAGCAGTACTTC | CASSVVGSGLGEQYF | TRBV9 | - | - | TRBJ2-7
TGTGCCTCCATGGGACTTAACACCGGGGAGCTGTTTTTT | CASMGLNTGELFF | TRBV12-5 | - | - | TRBJ2-2
TGTGCCAGCTCACCCCCGGGCAGGGGGACCGGGGAGCTGTTTTTT | CASSPPGRGTGELFF | TRBV18 | TRBD1 | - | TRBJ2-2
TGTGCCAGCTCCCAGGCCGGGGGGGATACGCAGTATTTT | CASSQAGGDTQYF | TRBV18 | TRBD2 | - | TRBJ2-3
TGTGCCAGCAGTCGGGCTGGCGGGGATACGCAGTATTTT | CASSRAGGDTQYF | TRBV6-6 | - | - | TRBJ2-3
TGTGCCAGCAGCCTGACTAGCGGGAGAGTGAAGACCCAGTACTTC | CASSLTSGRVKTQYF | TRBV5-6 | TRBD2 | - | TRBJ2-5
TGTGCCAGCAGCTTCCGCGGCCATTCCTACGAGCAGTACTTC | CASSFRGHSYEQYF | TRBV5-6 | - | - | TRBJ2-7
TGTGCCAGTAGTATTCAGGGGGCTAGGCCTGAAGCTTTCTTT | CASSIQGARPEAFF | TRBV19 | TRBD1 | - | TRBJ1-1
TGTGCCAGTAGAGACGCAGGGGCTTTAGGCAATCAGCCCCAGCATTTT | CASRDAGALGNQPQHF | TRBV19 | - | - | TRBJ1-5
TGTGTCTCCAGCGGGACGGAGACTAACTATGGCTACACCTTC | CVSSGTETNYGYTF | TRBV2 | - | - | TRBJ1-2
TGTGCCAGTAGTTCCAGACAACTGGAGACCCAGTACTTC | CASSSRQLETQYF | TRBV19 | - | - | TRBJ2-5
TGCAGCGTCGCGGTGGGACTTAACTATGGCTACACCTTC | CSVAVGLNYGYTF | TRBV29-1 | - | once | TRBJ1-2
TGTGCCAGCAGCGTCGGACTAGCGGATTACAATGAGCAGTTCTTC | CASSVGLADYNEQFF | TRBV9 | TRBD2 | - | TRBJ2-1
TGTGCCAGCAGCCAGGGAGGAAAGAATGGCTACACCTTC | CASSQGGKNGYTF | TRBV7-2 | - | once | TRBJ1-2
TGTGCCAGCTCACAAAATCAGGGGGCGAACACTGAAGCTTTCTTT | CASSQNQGANTEAFF | TRBV18 | TRBD1 | - | TRBJ1-1
TGTGCCAGCAGCGTATACCCCACTCTAAATTCACCCCTCCACTTT | CASSVYPTLNSPLHF | TRBV9 | - | few | TRBJ1-6
TGTGCCTGGAGTGTACTCGGGGGGGCCGGTTCACCCCTCCACTTT | CAWSVLGGAGSPLHF | TRBV30 | - | - | TRBJ1-6
TGTGCCAGTAGTAAGGACGGACAATATGGCTACACCTTC | CASSKDGQYGYTF | TRBV19 | - | - | TRBJ1-2
TGTGCTAGTGGACCGGGACAGGGTACTCGTAATGAAAAACTGTTTTTT | CASGPGQGTRNEKLFF | TRBV12-5 | TRBD1 | - | TRBJ1-4
TGTGCCAGCAGCCCTAGCGGGAGCTCCTACAATGAGCAGTTCTTC | CASSPSGSSYNEQFF | TRBV7-3 | TRBD2 | - | TRBJ2-1
TGTGCCAGCAGGGGACAGGGTCCTGAAAAACTGTTTTTT | CASRGQGPEKLFF | TRBV2 | TRBD1 | - | TRBJ1-4
TGTGCCAGCTCACCAAGCCGGTCGACAACTAATGAAAAACTGTTTTTT | CASSPSRSTTNEKLFF | TRBV18 | - | - | TRBJ1-4
TGTGCCAGCAGCCAAGGGCAGGGACTTCAGCCCCAGCATTTT | CASSQGQGLQPQHF | TRBV3-1/TRBV3-2 | - | - | TRBJ1-5
TGCAGCGTGGGGGGTAGTCAGGTGCGGGCAGGAACGCAGTATTTT | CSVGGSQVRAGTQYF | TRBV29-1 | - | - | TRBJ2-3
TGTGCCAGCAGCCGCGGGACAGGGTGGGAGACCCAGTACTTC | CASSRGTGWETQYF | TRBV11-2 | TRBD1 | - | TRBJ2-5
TGTGCCAGGGGAACGGCGGCGGGCACTGAAGCTTTCTTT | CARGTAAGTEAFF | TRBV2 | - | - | TRBJ1-1
TGTGCCAGCAGTTCCCAGGGTAGGGGCTACACCTTC | CASSSQGRGYTF | TRBV27 | - | - | TRBJ1-2
TGCAGTGCTAGAGTGGCGGGGGAGCAGTTCTTC | CSARVAGEQFF | TRBV20-1 | - | - | TRBJ2-1
TGTGCCTGGAGTGTACCAGGGAATCAGCCCCAGCATTTT | CAWSVPGNQPQHF | TRBV30 | - | - | TRBJ1-5